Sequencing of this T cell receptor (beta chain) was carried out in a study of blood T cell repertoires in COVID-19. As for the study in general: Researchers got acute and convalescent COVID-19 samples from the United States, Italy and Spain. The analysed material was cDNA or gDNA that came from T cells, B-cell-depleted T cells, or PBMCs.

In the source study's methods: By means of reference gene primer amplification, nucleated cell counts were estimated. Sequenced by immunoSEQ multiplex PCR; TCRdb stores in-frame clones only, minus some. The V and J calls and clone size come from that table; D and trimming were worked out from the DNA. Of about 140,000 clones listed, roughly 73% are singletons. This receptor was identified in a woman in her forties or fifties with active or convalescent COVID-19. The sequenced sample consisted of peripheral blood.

The CDR3 bases are TGTGCCAGTAGTACCCACCGGGACAGGGACACTGAAGCTTTCTTT. Residues: CASSTHRDRDTEAFF. The chain has TRBV19 and TRBJ1-1; 9 bases fit TRBD1. The CDR3 has 15 residues. Germline V gene lookup returns CDR1 LNHDA and CDR2 SQIVND (reference sequence). Unmatched junction bases numbered 6, after V lost 4 bases and J lost 3 bases.